Listed below are T cell receptor beta chains from one sample, sequenced in a study of HIV-infected children after antiretroviral therapy interruption. A single record per CDR3 protein comes from TCRdb applying MiXCR to the 3' RACE reads. Of 40,000 to 55,000 distinct CDR3 sequences in the sample, around 4.1% were seen once. Source: CD45RA+ CD4+ T cells from PBMCs, pooled from several time points, taken from a donor given antiretroviral therapy, either interrupted or continuous. These receptors all stem from a pool of human donors with HIV. Both conserved end residues are part of each CDR3. Fields, in order: J gene, V gene, CDR3 protein.

>TRBJ1-6|TRBV6-6
CASRRRADYSPLHF
>TRBJ2-5|TRBV7-2
CASSSGTLEETQYF
>TRBJ1-1|TRBV19
CASSSGTSNTEVFF
>TRBJ1-6|TRBV27
CASSSVDRELNSPLHF
>TRBJ2-5|TRBV10-3
CAISVDRQETQYF
>TRBJ2-1|TRBV2
CASFQHSYNEQFF
>TRBJ2-7|TRBV20-1
CSATSDYQYF
>TRBJ2-2|TRBV2
CASRGLASTTGELFF
>TRBJ1-2|TRBV11-2
CASSSDRQGGYGYTF
>TRBJ2-3|TRBV20-1
CSAREELANTDTQYF
>TRBJ1-2|TRBV11-2
CASRLGGANDGYTF
>TRBJ2-5|TRBV29-1
CSVVSVLLQETQYF
>TRBJ2-1|TRBV9
CASSVGQLSSSYNEQFF
>TRBJ2-7|TRBV5-1
CASSTGTSHYEQYF
>TRBJ2-1|TRBV10-2
CASSESIGLGSYNEQFF
>TRBJ2-3|TRBV2
CASSDRQHTDTQYF
>TRBJ2-3|TRBV18
CASSPGQGGTDTQYF
>TRBJ2-1|TRBV7-8
CASSLGADNEQFF
>TRBJ2-1|TRBV7-3
CASSLAPLSSYNEQFF
>TRBJ1-5|TRBV4-1
CASSQEGQGSQPQHF
>TRBJ2-4|TRBV29-1
CSVLTPGQSLIQYF
>TRBJ2-5|TRBV7-9
CASSFGGGGETQYF
>TRBJ1-2|TRBV12-3/TRBV12-4
CASSLSTGGDGYTF
>TRBJ2-5|TRBV20-1
CSARKGASETQYF
>TRBJ1-2|TRBV20-1
CSAISGFGYTF
>TRBJ2-1|TRBV28
CASSFHPSSYNEQFF
>TRBJ1-1|TRBV4-1
CASSQGSEAFF
>TRBJ1-5|TRBV12-3/TRBV12-4
CASSLETGIQPQHF
>TRBJ1-2|TRBV6-4
CASSRSGRYGYTF
>TRBJ1-4|TRBV25-1
CASSADRANEKLFF
>TRBJ1-1|TRBV28
CASSPLGQGGTEAFF
>TRBJ1-6|TRBV4-1
CASSQDNRAETPLHF
>TRBJ2-3|TRBV5-6
CASSLAGTPSDTQYF
>TRBJ2-7|TRBV23-1
CASSQRWQGRPYEQYF
>TRBJ2-7|TRBV27
CASSSTASYEQYF
>TRBJ2-7|TRBV5-1
CASSVPGAQGYEQYF
>TRBJ2-3|TRBV7-9
CASSRKGAGDTQYF
>TRBJ1-5|TRBV12-5
CASGLAPVLQEINQPQHF
>TRBJ2-5|TRBV30
CAWSSRTGHETQYF